This T cell receptor (beta chain) was sequenced during a study of blood T cell repertoires in COVID-19. Germline V gives CDR1 SGHAT, CDR2 FQNNGV. This CDR3 is 16 amino acids long. Trimming cost V 5 bases and J 5 bases, with 18 bases left between them. The protocol was immunoSEQ multiplex PCR, while the TCRdb copy is restricted to in-frame clones and leaves out a portion. The table has roughly 300,000 clones, over 75% seen once. Sequenced: peripheral blood. The receptor was derived from a human donor in a cohort sampled during active COVID-19. This chain links TRBV11-2 with TRBJ1-4; D remains unclear. In DNA, the CDR3 is TGTGCCAGCAGCCCAATTAGTGGACTGAGAAATGAAAAACTGTTTTTT. It is translated as CASSPISGLRNEKLFF.